Detailed here is one TCR beta chain. The target antigen is unknown. The data were obtained in a study of T cell responses to AZD1222 COVID-19 vaccine. General study points: Dominant CD4 TCR responses targeted spike regions 160-218 and 743-854.

Generated by immunoSEQ multiplex PCR, the TCRdb table keeps only in-frame clones and is missing some. This sample has some 130,000 clones; about 93% occur once, and the top ten carry approximately 7%. V gave up 6 bases and J gave up 3 bases; unmatched junction bases: 7. There are 15 residues in the CDR3. Germline CDR1 KGHSH, CDR2 LQKENI. The sample consisted of peripheral blood, taken 28 days after the second AZD1222 dose. This chain uses TRBV18 with TRBJ1-4; 7 positions agree with TRBD1. The clonotype comes from an adult who received the AZD1222 COVID-19 vaccine. This chain's CDR3 is CASSPGQGANEKLFF. Written as DNA, the CDR3 is TGTGCCAGCTCCCCTGGCCAGGGGGCTAATGAAAAACTGTTTTTT.